This T cell receptor (beta chain) came from a study of technical replicates of blood from a handful of donors. Trimming removed 6 bases at V and 0 bases at J, with 27 bases between. The CDR3 is 19 amino acids. Germline lookup yields CDR1 MDHEN and CDR2 SYDVKM. Clones were sequenced by immunoSEQ multiplex PCR, and TCRdb holds only the in-frame ones, with some missing. The sample has 98,000 or so clones; 95% are singletons. The sequenced sample was T cells isolated from PBMCs. The clonotype originates from a human donor in good health. The rearrangement links TRBV28 to TRBJ2-7, with D possibly TRBD2 on 8 matching bases. The CDR3 loop is CASRPRQGSGGRSSYEQYF. The CDR3, as DNA: TGTGCCAGCAGGCCAAGACAGGGAAGTGGCGGGAGGAGCTCCTACGAGCAGTACTTC.